Included here is one T cell receptor (beta chain) sequence, with context. Generated by immunoSEQ multiplex PCR, the TCRdb table keeps only in-frame clones and is missing some. Here the sample spans about 45,000 clones, 85% to 90% being singletons. The entry originates in a study of T cell changes during pregnancy in multiple sclerosis. This CDR3 spans 20 amino acids. Germline lookup yields CDR1 SGHRS and CDR2 YFSETQ. Trimming removed 9 bases from V and 4 bases from J; junction bases left unmatched: 26. The sample here was peripheral blood, taken in the first trimester of pregnancy. The gene calls are TRBV5-1 and TRBJ2-1; 9 bases line up with TRBD2. The clonotype was recovered from a female donor with multiple sclerosis, enrolled in a pregnancy study. The CDR3 DNA follows: TGCGCCATCACAGGCGCACGACCGGGACTAGCTAGGTCCATATACAATGAGCAGTTCTTC. It specifies CAITGARPGLARSIYNEQFF.